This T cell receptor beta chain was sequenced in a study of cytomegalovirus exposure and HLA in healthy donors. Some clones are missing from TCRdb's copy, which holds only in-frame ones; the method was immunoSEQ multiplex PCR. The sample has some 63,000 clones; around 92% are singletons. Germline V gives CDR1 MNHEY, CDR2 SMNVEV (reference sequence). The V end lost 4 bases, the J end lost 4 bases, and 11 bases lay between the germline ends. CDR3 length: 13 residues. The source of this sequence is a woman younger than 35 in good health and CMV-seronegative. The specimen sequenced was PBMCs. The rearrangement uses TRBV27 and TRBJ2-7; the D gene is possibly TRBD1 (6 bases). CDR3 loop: CASSSAGVYEQYF. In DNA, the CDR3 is TGTGCCAGCAGTTCGGCAGGGGTATACGAGCAGTACTTC.